This T cell receptor (beta chain) came from a study of cytomegalovirus exposure and HLA in healthy donors. In the study overall: HLA-typed donors were the source of about 85 million unique TCRs, which an early data release held.

This clone was seen only once. Its antigen is undetermined. CDR1 is MDHEN and CDR2 is SYDVKM in the germline V gene. Losses at the gene ends were 7 bases for V and 3 bases for J; bases not matched to a gene: 6. This CDR3 is 14 amino acids long. All donors participated as healthy donors of bone marrow. General observations from the study: Earlier analysis found most TCR beta V segments productive about 87% or about 30% of the time.

This PCR relied on a set of 60 Vbeta primers and 13 Jbeta primers. The method was immunoSEQ multiplex PCR; TCRdb's version includes in-frame clones alone and lacks a portion of them. The repertoire has some 64,000 clones, roughly 90% of them found once; the top ten carry 1.5%. This receptor was obtained from a man aged 25-40 years in good health and CMV-seropositive. The chain combines TRBV28 with TRBJ2-1; 7 positions agree with TRBD2. The sample taken for sequencing was PBMCs. The CDR3 spells CASNTGGLYNEQFF. The CDR3 DNA reads TGTGCCAGCAATACGGGAGGTCTCTACAATGAGCAGTTCTTC.